This T cell receptor beta chain was observed in a study of sequential checkpoint blockade in melanoma (dated by TCRdb to between 2018 and 2021). Regarding the complete study: Patients were randomized 1:1 to first-line nivolumab followed by ipilimumab (arm A) or ipilimumab followed by nivolumab (arm B). Maintenance nivolumab was given following each of the two trial sequences.

Its CDR3 holds 15 amino acids, cysteine through phenylalanine. The DNA shown is the 45-base CDR3, in frame from base 1. Based on the germline V gene, the CDR1 and CDR2 sequences are LGHNT and FRNRAP. Clipping removes 2 bases from V and 5 bases from J, with 5 as the unmatched junction base count. The treatment or condition label for this specimen denotes: randomized to nivolumab then ipilimumab (arm A) or the reverse (arm B). No trial patient had received prior DNA-damaging chemotherapy. A FACS Aria II flow cytometer was used to sort live CD3+CD8+ cells that were negative for CD19 and CD56 from thawed PBMCs. The samples were obtained from melanoma patients enrolled in CheckMate 064, an open-label, randomized phase II trial testing sequential checkpoint blockade. Leukapheresis was used to collect peripheral blood mononuclear cells, which were then purified with Ficoll-Paque and frozen in human serum with about 10% DMSO. Right after sorting, the blood CD3+CD8+ cells were verified to be >95% pure, and DNA extraction followed.

The immunoSEQ Assay was used to immunosequence TCRbeta CDR3 regions from genomic DNA. Before high-throughput sequencing, genomic DNA was amplified using bias-controlled multiplex PCR. Per the source publication's procedure: To quantify the absolute abundance of each unique TCRbeta CDR3 region, the sequences were collapsed and filtered. Clonality, defined as 1 minus Pielou's evenness, was calculated using only productive rearrangements. A previously published method was used to identify clones with significantly greater frequencies in on-treatment samples than in baseline samples. This immuneACCESS table, as held by TCRdb, lists in-frame sequences with V and J called but not all clones. Of the missing ones, under half trace to an unresolved V gene in checked studies; the others have no known cause. For V, J and clone size, that table is used; D and trimming come from the DNA. The sample has around 10,000 clones on record, more than 70% of them singletons. 35% to 45% of the sample belongs to the ten largest clones.

Study-wide findings and limitations: Larger, independent patient cohorts are needed to validate the response-prediction model that combines TCR metrics and mutation burden.

As to this clone: The target of this receptor is not known. No clone much larger than this one lies a single base away; base qualities are absent.

This TCR came from a human donor with melanoma. Recombination joined TRBV12-5 with TRBJ2-2; 7 central bases correspond to TRBD1. This sample comprised CD8+ T cells sorted from blood (inferred from file names), obtained from a patient given nivolumab and ipilimumab in sequence. The DNA is as follows: TGTGCTAGTGGTTTGCCTGGGACAGCTACCGGGGAGCTGTTTTTT. Translated, this is CASGLPGTATGELFF.